Listed below are T cell receptor beta chains from one sample, sequenced in a study of shared clonotypes between healthy human individuals. The method was immunoSEQ multiplex PCR; TCRdb's version includes in-frame clones alone and lacks a portion of them. The sample has nearly 1,000,000 clones; about three quarters are singletons. The sample comprised memory CD4+ T cells sorted from blood. These receptors were taken from a man between 18 and 29 years old in good health. The CDR3 runs from the conserved cysteine through the conserved F or W. A D gene is named only where the DNA matches it firmly. Some rows mark clone size as missing; the rest say once, few, many or name a class of expanded clone.

clone size | J gene | D gene | V gene | CDR3 DNA | CDR3 protein
few | TRBJ2-1 | TRBD2 | TRBV11-2 | TGTGCCAGCAGCTTAGCGAGCGGGAGGGCTCTAGAGGAGCAGTTCTTC | CASSLASGRALEEQFF
few | TRBJ1-5 | TRBD1 | TRBV2 | TGTGCCAGCAATCCGGACAGGGATGATCAGCCCCAGCATTTT | CASNPDRDDQPQHF
- | TRBJ2-2 | TRBD2 | TRBV10-3 | TGTGCCATCAGTGGGTCCCCAACTAGCGGCGGTGCCGGGGAGCTGTTTTTT | CAISGSPTSGGAGELFF
- | TRBJ2-1 | TRBD2 | TRBV11-3 | TGTGCCAGCAGCTTAGCCGGGACTAGCGGGCTAAATGAGCAGTTCTTC | CASSLAGTSGLNEQFF
few | TRBJ2-1 | TRBD2 | TRBV27 | TGTGCCAGCAGTTCCGTCAATAGCGGGGGCGCAGTGAATGAGCAGTTCTTC | CASSSVNSGGAVNEQFF
- | TRBJ2-3 | - | TRBV5-5 | TGTGCCAGCAGCTTGGAACTGGTTTTCACAGATACGCAGTATTTT | CASSLELVFTDTQYF
few | TRBJ1-2 | - | TRBV30 | TGTGCCTGGATGGGCCCCAGGGTCTATGGCTACACCTTC | CAWMGPRVYGYTF
few | TRBJ2-1 | TRBD2 | TRBV2 | TGTGCCAGCGGGACTAGCGGGAGCAATGAGCAGTTCTTC | CASGTSGSNEQFF
once | TRBJ1-1 | TRBD1 | TRBV19 | TGTGCCAGTAGTATGAGACAGGGATGGAGCGACACTGAAGCTTTCTTT | CASSMRQGWSDTEAFF
- | TRBJ1-1 | - | TRBV6-6 | TGTGCCAGCAGTTATCAGGGGATAGAAGCTTTCTTT | CASSYQGIEAFF
- | TRBJ1-3 | TRBD1 | TRBV7-3 | TGTGCCAGCAGCGCCACAGGGGACTCTGGAAACACCATATATTTT | CASSATGDSGNTIYF
- | TRBJ2-5 | - | TRBV30 | TGTGCCTGGAACCCGGGGCAGGGGACTGGTAGAGAGACCCAGTACTTC | CAWNPGQGTGRETQYF
- | TRBJ2-7 | TRBD2 | TRBV6-1 | TGTGCCAGCAGAGTAGCGGGGGGAGGTAATGAGCAGTACTTC | CASRVAGGGNEQYF
- | TRBJ2-7 | - | TRBV20-1 | TGCAGTGCTCCTCGTGTCTACGAGCAGTACTTC | CSAPRVYEQYF
- | TRBJ2-2 | - | TRBV11-2 | TGTGCCAGCAGTCAGGGTACCGGGGAGCTGTTTTTT | CASSQGTGELFF
- | TRBJ2-2 | - | TRBV9 | TGTGCCAGCAGCGTAGAGGGGAACACCGGGGAGCTGTTTTTT | CASSVEGNTGELFF